The clone carrying this TCR beta chain was found a few times. Germline-derived CDR1 and CDR2 are MDHEN and SYDVKM. Trimming cost V 5 bases and J 8 bases; bases outside gene matches: 11. The CDR3 sequence is 15 residues long. The sample is drawn from a study of neoadjuvant anti-PD-1 for oral cavity cancer. This table comes from immunoSEQ multiplex PCR, and its TCRdb copy is limited to in-frame clones, with some not included. The sample holds some 61,000 clones, around 84% seen once. Stated time point: after neoadjuvant nivolumab, at surgical resection. The sequence derives from a person aged 35 to 85 with oral cavity squamous cell carcinoma. The material sequenced was PBMCs, taken after nivolumab (anti-PD-1) treatment. This chain links TRBV28 with TRBJ2-7, with 11 bases fitting TRBD1. CDR3 in amino acids: CASSPHRDRGVKQYF. CDR3 in DNA: TGTGCCAGCAGTCCGCACCGGGACAGGGGGGTCAAGCAGTACTTC. The whole variable domain, filled in from reference TRBV28 and TRBJ2-7, reads DVKVTQSSRYLVKRTGEKVFLECVQDMDHENMFWYRQDPGLGLRLIYFSYDVKMKEKGDIPEGYSVSREKKERFSLILESASTNQTSMYLCASSPHRDRGVKQYFGPGTRLTVT.